One and the same sample provided the 22 T cell receptor beta chains below, sequenced in a study of a mutant IDH1 vaccine in newly diagnosed glioma. Repertoires were generated with immunoSEQ multiplex PCR, while TCRdb's copy carries only in-frame clones and drops some. The data show 35,000 to 55,000 clones, roughly 80% seen once. No antigen is known for these receptors. Time point of the sample: week 23, last vaccination. Each vaccine dose was 300 ug of mutant IDH1 20-mer peptide, with topical imiquimod. The material sequenced was PBMCs, taken from a glioma patient whose treatment included an IDH1 peptide vaccine. The origin of the receptors is a woman aged 18 to 35 with glioma. Some clones in this sample may be carry-over from other donors' samples.

The chain couples TRBV6-1 to TRBJ1-5, with D uncertain. The CDR3 has 15 amino acids. Germline V gene data show CDR1 as MNHNS and CDR2 as SASEGT. V was pared by 1 base and J by 3 bases, with 10 bases between. The CDR3, as DNA: TGTGCCAGCAGTGAAGGGACGGGATACAATCAGCCCCAGCATTTT. This gives the protein CASSEGTGYNQPQHF.

V usage is TRBV15 and J usage is TRBJ1-1; no clear D gene. Germline lookup yields CDR1 LNHNV and CDR2 YYDKDF (reference sequence). Trimming removed 0 bases at V and 0 bases at J, with 5 bases between. The CDR3 runs 14 residues. The CDR3 DNA sequence: TGTGCCACCAGCAGAGATGTGTTGAACACTGAAGCTTTCTTT. Its translation: CATSRDVLNTEAFF.

In this sample, this clone turned up a few times. The CDR3 region is CASSVAGENSPLHF. CDR3 nucleotides: TGTGCCAGCAGCGTAGCAGGGGAGAATTCACCCCTCCACTTT. V usage is TRBV9 and J usage is TRBJ1-6; perhaps TRBD1 as D (6 bases). The ends were cut back, 0 bases at V and 7 bases at J, with 8 bases in the middle. CDR3 size: 14 residues. The V gene's germline CDR1 is SGDLS and CDR2 YYNGEE.

The chain employs TRBV5-4 and TRBJ2-7, with D possibly matching TRBD1 (6 bases). The CDR3 runs 14 residues. Trimming took 0 bases from V and 3 from J, leaving 10 bases between them. Per germline, CDR1 SGHNT and CDR2 YYREEE (reference sequence). This chain's CDR3 is CASSLGRRGYEQYF. Here the CDR3 DNA reads TGTGCCAGCAGCTTGGGGCGCAGGGGCTACGAGCAGTACTTC.

This clone was counted once. The rearrangement uses TRBV5-1 and TRBJ1-1; D gene uncertain. V gave up 5 bases and J gave up 4 bases, with 12 bases separating them. This CDR3 is built from 13 residues. Germline-derived CDR1 and CDR2 are SGHRS and YFSETQ. The CDR3 region is CASSTGSRTEAFF. CDR3 coding DNA: TGCGCCAGCAGTACGGGATCGCGCACTGAAGCTTTCTTT.

The chain is built from TRBV29-1 and TRBJ2-7; D possibly corresponds to TRBD2 (6 bases). Germline V gene sequence: CDR1 SQVTM, CDR2 ANQGSEA. V was trimmed by 1 base and J by 3 bases, leaving 13 bases between them. The CDR3 has 14 residues. The CDR3 loop reads CSVEGAGNSYEQYF. CDR3 coding DNA: TGCAGCGTTGAAGGGGCGGGAAACAGCTACGAGCAGTACTTC.

The chain is built from TRBV7-9 and TRBJ2-3; 8 bases match TRBD1. The junction had 11 bases not matched to a gene; V was cut back by 5 bases and J by 7 bases. The CDR3 length is 15 residues. Germline CDR1 and CDR2: SEHNR and FQNEAQ (reference sequence). This CDR3 is CASSPPGGPLHTQYF. The CDR3 DNA follows: TGTGCCAGCAGCCCTCCAGGGGGCCCGCTTCATACGCAGTATTTT.

The chain recombines TRBV7-9 with TRBJ2-7, with 10 bases lining up with TRBD1. The CDR3 consists of 14 residues. Germline trimming cut 5 bases from V and 2 bases from J; bases unmatched to any gene: 3. Germline loops: CDR1 SEHNR, CDR2 FQNEAQ (reference sequence). CDR3: CASSPGTGAYEQYF. DNA of the CDR3: TGTGCCAGCAGCCCAGGGACAGGGGCCTACGAGCAGTACTTC.

The chain combines TRBV7-9 with TRBJ2-7; 9 bases line up with TRBD1. Germline-derived CDR1 and CDR2 are SEHNR and FQNEAQ (reference sequence). The trim removed 4 bases at V and 3 bases at J, leaving 4 bases unmatched. There are 14 residues in the CDR3. The CDR3, as DNA: TGTGCCAGCAGCTGGGACAGGGAACTCTACGAGCAGTACTTC. Translated, it gives CASSWDRELYEQYF.

The CDR3 nucleotides read TGCGCCAGCAGCTTAGGGGGGCCAGCCTACGAGCAGTACTTC. It encodes CASSLGGPAYEQYF. V and J are TRBV5-1 and TRBJ2-7; possibly TRBD1 or TRBD2 for D (6 bases each). Trimming took 2 bases from V and 2 from J, leaving 11 bases between them. The CDR3 sequence is 14 residues long. Germline V gene sequence: CDR1 SGHRS, CDR2 YFSETQ. The full variable domain, in which reference TRBV5-1 and TRBJ2-7 provide the parts outside the CDR3, is KAGVTQTPRYLIKTRGQQVTLSCSPISGHRSVSWYQQTPGQGLQFLFEYFSETQRNKGNFPGRFSGRQFSNSRSEMNVSTLELGDSALYLCASSLGGPAYEQYFGPGTRLTVT.

The J gene is TRBJ1-4, the V gene TRBV5-6; 7 positions agree with TRBD1. Per germline, CDR1 SGHDT and CDR2 YYEEEE. The CDR3 consists of 15 residues. V shed 2 bases, J shed 3 bases, and the junction held 4 bases outside the gene matches. CDR3 nucleotide sequence: TGTGCCAGCAGCTTAACAGGGGTGGCTAATGAAAAACTGTTTTTT. Translation gives CASSLTGVANEKLFF.

The V call is TRBV7-9, the J call TRBJ2-1; D might be TRBD2 (7 bases). The CDR3 sequence is 16 residues long. Trimming shortened V by 0 bases and J by 4 bases, and 13 bases separated the two germline ends. CDR1 and CDR2 from the germline V gene are SEHNR and FQNEAQ (reference sequence). This CDR3 is CASSLAGRGDYNEQFF. CDR3 DNA: TGTGCCAGCAGCTTAGCAGGGAGGGGGGATTACAATGAGCAGTTCTTC.

The chain is built from TRBV19 and TRBJ1-2; possibly TRBD1 for D (5 bases). With 8 bases removed from V and 2 bases from J, the gap between germline ends came to 21 bases. This CDR3 spans 16 amino acids. Germline V lookup: CDR1 LNHDA, CDR2 SQIVND (reference sequence). The CDR3 here is CASGPTRGPKNYGYTF. CDR3 sequence (DNA): TGTGCCAGTGGGCCCACACGGGGCCCTAAGAACTATGGCTACACCTTC. The whole variable domain, filled in from reference TRBV19 and TRBJ1-2, reads DGGITQSPKYLFRKEGQNVTLSCEQNLNHDAMYWYRQDPGQGLRLIYYSQIVNDFQKGDIAEGYSVSREKKESFPLTVTSAQKNPTAFYLCASGPTRGPKNYGYTFGSGTRLTVV.

This chain links TRBV11-2 with TRBJ2-3; 9 nucleotides agree with TRBD2. Germline V gene data show CDR1 as SGHAT and CDR2 as FQNNGV. V gave up 3 bases and J gave up 4 bases; unmatched junction bases: 8. The CDR3 extends over 16 amino acids. The CDR3 reads CASSLTSGLRPDTQYF. The CDR3, as DNA: TGTGCCAGCAGCTTGACTAGCGGCCTTAGGCCAGATACGCAGTATTTT.

The chain recombines TRBV7-6 with TRBJ1-1; D is ambiguous. Germline V lookup: CDR1 SGHVS, CDR2 FNYEAQ. The CDR3 contains 15 residues. The germline V and J ends were trimmed by 7 bases and 1 base, with 16 bases remaining between them. DNA for the CDR3: TGTGCCAGCATCCCCGGGGAGGGAGGGAACACTGAAGCTTTCTTT. Translation: CASIPGEGGNTEAFF.

This clone has a single count. DNA for the CDR3: TGTGCCAGCAGCCTCCTTTTTTTCAGGGGGCAGATTGGCTACACCTTC. It yields the protein CASSLLFFRGQIGYTF. This rearrangement joins TRBV7-2 to TRBJ1-2, with 8 bases identical to TRBD1. Germline V gene sequence: CDR1 SGHTA, CDR2 FQGNSA. The CDR3 loop spans 16 amino acids. Unmatched junction bases numbered 15, after V lost 5 bases and J lost 7 bases.

DNA of the CDR3: TGTGCCTGGAGTGTACCCCTTCTAGGCGAGCAGTACTTC. It translates to CAWSVPLLGEQYF. The chain is built from TRBV30 and TRBJ2-7, with D unclear. V was pared by 0 bases and J by 6 bases, with 12 bases between. The CDR3 contains 13 residues. CDR1 is GTSNPN and CDR2 is SVGIG in the germline V gene (reference sequence).

This chain connects TRBV6-6 to TRBJ2-7, with D possibly matching TRBD1 (5 bases). This CDR3 is 12 amino acids long. Deletions cut 3 bases from V and 5 bases from J, with 8 bases between. The germline CDR1 and CDR2 sequences are MNHNY and SVGAGI (reference sequence). DNA of the CDR3: TGTGCCAGCAGTTATAGGGGAAACGAGCAGTACTTC. This codes for CASSYRGNEQYF.

This chain joins TRBV30 and TRBJ2-5, with D perhaps being TRBD1 or TRBD2 (5 bases each). CDR3 length: 12 residues. Germline V gene lookup returns CDR1 GTSNPN and CDR2 SVGIG (reference sequence). The V end was cut by 2 bases, the J end by 4 bases, with 8 bases between. CDR3 bases: TGTGCCTGGAGTCCTGGGGGAGAGACCCAGTACTTC. It codes for CAWSPGGETQYF.

The chain employs TRBV6-1 and TRBJ1-5, with a possible D match to TRBD1 (5 bases). The CDR3 spans 15 residues. V lost 6 bases and J lost 6, with 18 bases in between. CDR1 and CDR2 (germline): MNHNS, SASEGT. The CDR3 region is CASREYLTGGQPQHF. CDR3 nucleotide sequence: TGTGCCAGCAGGGAGTACTTGACCGGGGGTCAGCCCCAGCATTTT.

The gene calls are TRBV5-1 and TRBJ2-3; a possible D gene is TRBD1 (6 bases). The CDR3 is made up of 14 amino acids. The ends were cut back, 4 bases at V and 3 bases at J, with 12 bases in the middle. CDR1 is SGHRS and CDR2 is YFSETQ in the germline V gene. The CDR3 nucleotides are TGCGCCAGCAGCCCGCCAGGACAGACAGATACGCAGTATTTT. It specifies CASSPPGQTDTQYF.

V usage is TRBV6-1 and J usage is TRBJ1-1, with 7 bases identical to TRBD1. Germline assignment: CDR1 MNHNS and CDR2 SASEGT. There are 14 residues in the CDR3. The junction had 5 bases not matched to a gene; V was cut back by 6 bases and J by 1 base. This CDR3 reads CASRGTDSNTEAFF. The CDR3, as DNA: TGTGCCAGCAGAGGGACAGACTCGAACACTGAAGCTTTCTTT.